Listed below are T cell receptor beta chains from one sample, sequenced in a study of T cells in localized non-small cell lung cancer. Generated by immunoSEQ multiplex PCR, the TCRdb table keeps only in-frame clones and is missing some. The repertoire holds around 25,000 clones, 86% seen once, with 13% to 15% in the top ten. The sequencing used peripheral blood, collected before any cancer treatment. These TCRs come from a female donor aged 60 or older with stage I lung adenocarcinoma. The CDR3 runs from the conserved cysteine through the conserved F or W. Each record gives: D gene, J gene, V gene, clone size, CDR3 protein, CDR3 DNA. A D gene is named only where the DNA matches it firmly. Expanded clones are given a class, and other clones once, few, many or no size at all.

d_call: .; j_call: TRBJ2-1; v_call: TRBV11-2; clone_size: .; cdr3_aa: CASSLDSANNNEQFF; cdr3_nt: TGTGCCAGCAGCTTAGATTCGGCTAATAACAATGAGCAGTTCTTC
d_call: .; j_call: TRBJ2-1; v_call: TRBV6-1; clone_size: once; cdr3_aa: CASSRERNEQFF; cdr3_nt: TGTGCCAGCAGTCGGGAGCGGAATGAGCAGTTCTTC
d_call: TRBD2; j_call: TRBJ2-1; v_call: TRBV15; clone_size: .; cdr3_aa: CATSREGLAGYNEQFF; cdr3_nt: TGTGCCACCAGCAGAGAGGGACTAGCGGGCTACAATGAGCAGTTCTTC
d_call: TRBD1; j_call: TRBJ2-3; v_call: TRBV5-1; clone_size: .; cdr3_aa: CASSPGTGGGTDTQYF; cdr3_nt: TGCGCCAGCAGCCCCGGGACAGGGGGCGGCACAGATACGCAGTATTTT
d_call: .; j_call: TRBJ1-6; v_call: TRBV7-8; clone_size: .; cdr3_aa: CASSLFEGNSPLHF; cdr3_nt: TGTGCCAGCAGCTTATTCGAGGGGAATTCACCCCTCCACTTT
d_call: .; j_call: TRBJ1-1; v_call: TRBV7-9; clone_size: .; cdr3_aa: CASSSGGSYTEAFF; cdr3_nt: TGTGCCAGCAGCTCGGGGGGGTCGTACACTGAAGCTTTCTTT
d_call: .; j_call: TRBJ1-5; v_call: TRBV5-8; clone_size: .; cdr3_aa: CASSLVGGGYQPQHF; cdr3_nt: TGTGCCAGCAGCTTGGTAGGGGGAGGGTATCAGCCCCAGCATTTT
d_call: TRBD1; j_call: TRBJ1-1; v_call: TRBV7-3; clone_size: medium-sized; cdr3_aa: CASSQGAEAFF; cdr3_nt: TGTGCCAGCAGCCAGGGGGCTGAAGCTTTCTTT
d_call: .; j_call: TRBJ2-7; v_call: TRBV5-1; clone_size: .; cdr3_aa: CASSWNSYEQYF; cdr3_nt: TGCGCCAGCAGCTGGAATAGCTACGAGCAGTACTTC
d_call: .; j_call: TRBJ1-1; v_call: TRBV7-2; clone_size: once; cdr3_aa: CASSPGPASTEAFF; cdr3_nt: TGTGCCAGCAGCCCCGGTCCTGCGAGCACTGAAGCTTTCTTT
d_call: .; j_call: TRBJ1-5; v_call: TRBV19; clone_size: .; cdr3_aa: CATSAGGDRSNQPQHF; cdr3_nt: TGTGCCACCTCGGCCGGGGGGGATCGAAGCAATCAGCCCCAGCATTTT
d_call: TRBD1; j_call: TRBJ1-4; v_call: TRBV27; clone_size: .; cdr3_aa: CASSFLSPTGGFNEKLFF; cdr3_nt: TGTGCCAGCAGTTTTTTGTCCCCGACAGGGGGCTTTAATGAAAAACTGTTTTTT
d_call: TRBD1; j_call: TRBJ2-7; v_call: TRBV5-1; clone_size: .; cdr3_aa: CASTGDEQYF; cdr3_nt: TGCGCCAGTACAGGGGACGAGCAGTACTTC
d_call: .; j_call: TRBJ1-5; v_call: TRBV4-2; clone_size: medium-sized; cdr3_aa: CASSQDLSRYSNQPQHF; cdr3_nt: TGTGCCAGCAGCCAAGATCTCAGTCGTTATAGCAATCAGCCCCAGCATTTT
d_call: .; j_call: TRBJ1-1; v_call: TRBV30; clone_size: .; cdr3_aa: CAWSVIGKGPTEAFF; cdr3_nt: TGTGCCTGGAGTGTAATAGGGAAGGGGCCCACTGAAGCTTTCTTT
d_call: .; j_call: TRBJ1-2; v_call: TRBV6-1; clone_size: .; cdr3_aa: CAILPRGNYGYTF; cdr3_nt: TGTGCCATCCTTCCCAGGGGCAACTATGGCTACACCTTC
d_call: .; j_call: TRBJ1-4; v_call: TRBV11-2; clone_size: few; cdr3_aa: CASSSQAWGEKLFF; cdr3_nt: TGTGCCAGCAGCTCCCAGGCGTGGGGGGAAAAACTGTTTTTT
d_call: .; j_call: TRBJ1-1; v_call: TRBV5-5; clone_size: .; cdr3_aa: CASSLEWGTRITEAFF; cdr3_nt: TGTGCCAGCAGCTTGGAATGGGGGACCAGGATCACTGAAGCTTTCTTT
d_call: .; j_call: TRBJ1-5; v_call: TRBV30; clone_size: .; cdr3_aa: CAWSVVQDHQPQHF; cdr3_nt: TGTGCCTGGAGTGTGGTGCAGGATCATCAGCCCCAGCATTTT
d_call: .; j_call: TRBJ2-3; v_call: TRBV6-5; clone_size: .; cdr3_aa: CASSYYRGALTDTQYF; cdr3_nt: TGTGCCAGCAGTTACTACCGGGGGGCCCTCACAGATACGCAGTATTTT
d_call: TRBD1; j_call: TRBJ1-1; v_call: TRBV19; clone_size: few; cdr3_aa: CASSIKGTGAEAFF; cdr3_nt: TGTGCCAGTAGTATCAAAGGGACAGGGGCAGAAGCTTTCTTT
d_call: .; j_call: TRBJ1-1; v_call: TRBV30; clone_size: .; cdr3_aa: CAWSVGRLGDTEAFF; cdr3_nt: TGTGCCTGGAGTGTAGGGCGTTTAGGGGACACTGAAGCTTTCTTT
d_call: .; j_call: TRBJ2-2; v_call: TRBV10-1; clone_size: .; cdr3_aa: CASKSGQNTGELFF; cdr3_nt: TGCGCCAGCAAAAGCGGGCAGAACACCGGGGAGCTGTTTTTT
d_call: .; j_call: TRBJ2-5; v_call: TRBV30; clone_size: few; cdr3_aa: CAWSHLLRRGETQYF; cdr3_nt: TGTGCCTGGAGTCATCTACTGCGGCGAGGAGAGACCCAGTACTTC
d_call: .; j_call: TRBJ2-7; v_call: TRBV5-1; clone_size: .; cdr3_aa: CASSLVQGNGYEQYF; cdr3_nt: TGCGCCAGCAGCTTGGTACAGGGCAACGGCTACGAGCAGTACTTC
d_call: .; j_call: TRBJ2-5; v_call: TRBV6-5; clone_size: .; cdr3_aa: CASSYLGSGAQETQYF; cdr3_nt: TGTGCCAGCAGTTACCTAGGGTCCGGGGCCCAAGAGACCCAGTACTTC
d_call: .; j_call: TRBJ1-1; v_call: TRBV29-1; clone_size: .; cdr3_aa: CSVEGGLNTEAFF; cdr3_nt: TGCAGCGTTGAAGGCGGATTGAACACTGAAGCTTTCTTT
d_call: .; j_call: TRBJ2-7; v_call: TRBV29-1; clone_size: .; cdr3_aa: CSVVPTGARAEQYF; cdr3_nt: TGCAGCGTTGTCCCAACGGGGGCAAGGGCCGAGCAGTACTTC
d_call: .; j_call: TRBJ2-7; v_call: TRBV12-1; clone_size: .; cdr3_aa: CASSFAGDGEQYF; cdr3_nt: TGTGCCAGCAGCTTTGCAGGTGACGGCGAGCAGTACTTC
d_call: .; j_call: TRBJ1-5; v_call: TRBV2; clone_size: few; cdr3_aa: CASSVFRGFRNQPQHF; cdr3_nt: TGTGCCAGCAGCGTATTTAGGGGTTTTCGTAATCAGCCCCAGCATTTT
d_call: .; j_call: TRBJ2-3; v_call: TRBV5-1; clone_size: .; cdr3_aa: CASSLGGAPQGTQYF; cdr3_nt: TGCGCCAGCAGCTTGGGAGGGGCTCCTCAGGGTACGCAGTATTTT
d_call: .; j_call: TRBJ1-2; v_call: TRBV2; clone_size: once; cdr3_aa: CASSDPGLLGDGYTF; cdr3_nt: TGTGCCAGCAGTGATCCCGGCCTGTTGGGGGATGGCTACACCTTC
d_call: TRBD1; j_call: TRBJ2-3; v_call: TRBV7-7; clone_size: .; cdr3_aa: CASSSDRVSDTQYF; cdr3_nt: TGTGCTAGCAGCTCTGACAGGGTTTCAGATACGCAGTATTTT
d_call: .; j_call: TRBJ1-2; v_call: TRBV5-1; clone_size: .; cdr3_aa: CASSFPTGPNYGYTF; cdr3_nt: TGCGCCAGCAGCTTCCCTACCGGGCCGAACTATGGCTACACCTTC
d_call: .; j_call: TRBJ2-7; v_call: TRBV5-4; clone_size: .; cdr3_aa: CASSPDLQGYFSYEQYF; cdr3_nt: TGTGCCAGCAGCCCAGATCTACAGGGCTATTTCTCCTACGAGCAGTACTTC
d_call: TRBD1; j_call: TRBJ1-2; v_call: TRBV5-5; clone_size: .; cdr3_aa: CASSLASDREGMGGYTF; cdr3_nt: TGTGCCAGCAGCTTGGCCTCCGACAGGGAAGGAATGGGCGGCTACACCTTC
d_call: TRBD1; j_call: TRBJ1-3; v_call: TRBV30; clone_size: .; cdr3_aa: CAWSVGTVSGNTIYF; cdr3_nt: TGTGCCTGGAGTGTCGGGACAGTCTCTGGAAACACCATATATTTT
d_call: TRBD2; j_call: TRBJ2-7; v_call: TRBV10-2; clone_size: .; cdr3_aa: CASSDGVAGGTYEQYF; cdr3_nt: TGCGCCAGCAGTGATGGAGTGGCGGGAGGGACCTACGAGCAGTACTTC
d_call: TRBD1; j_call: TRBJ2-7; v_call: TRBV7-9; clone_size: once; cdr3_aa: CASSPTGGNSYEQYF; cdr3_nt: TGTGCCAGCAGCCCTACAGGGGGCAATTCCTACGAGCAGTACTTC
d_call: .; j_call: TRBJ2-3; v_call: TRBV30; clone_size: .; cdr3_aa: CAWSYDDRTFSDTQYF; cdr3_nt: TGTGCCTGGAGTTACGATGACAGGACATTTTCAGATACGCAGTATTTT
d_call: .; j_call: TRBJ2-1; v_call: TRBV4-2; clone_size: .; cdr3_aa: CASSQRGAQGYNEQFF; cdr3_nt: TGTGCCAGCAGCCAACGCGGGGCGCAGGGGTACAATGAGCAGTTCTTC
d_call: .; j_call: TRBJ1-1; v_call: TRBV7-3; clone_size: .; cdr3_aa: CARLTVEAFF; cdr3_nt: TGTGCCAGACTTACAGTTGAAGCTTTCTTT
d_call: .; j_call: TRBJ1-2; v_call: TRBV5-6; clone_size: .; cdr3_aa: CASSSGDRGYTF; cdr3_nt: TGTGCCAGCAGCTCAGGGGATAGAGGCTACACCTTC
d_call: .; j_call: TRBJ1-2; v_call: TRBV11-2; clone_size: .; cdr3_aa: CASSSFRTNYGYTF; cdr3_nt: TGTGCCAGCAGCTCCTTCAGAACTAACTATGGCTACACCTTC
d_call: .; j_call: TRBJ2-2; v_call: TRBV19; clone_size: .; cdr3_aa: CASIPNSLGGNNGELFF; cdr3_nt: TGTGCCAGTATCCCAAACTCACTCGGAGGGAACAACGGGGAGCTGTTTTTT
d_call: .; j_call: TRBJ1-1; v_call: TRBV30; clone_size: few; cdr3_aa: CAWSFPPTLKAFF; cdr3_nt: TGTGCCTGGAGTTTCCCCCCGACCCTGAAAGCTTTCTTT
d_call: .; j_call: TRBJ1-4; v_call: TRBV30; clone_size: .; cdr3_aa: CAWSGYGGTNEKLFF; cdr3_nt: TGTGCCTGGAGTGGATACGGGGGAACTAATGAAAAACTGTTTTTT